One T cell receptor (beta chain) is described in this entry. The antigen remains unidentified. The data are from a study of cytomegalovirus exposure and HLA in healthy donors. Whole-study results and caveats: Later analysis associated a missense DCLRE1C variant with TCR beta V- and J-gene trimming.

The PCR ran on 60 Vbeta and 13 Jbeta primers. TCRdb keeps only in-frame clones here, not all; method: immunoSEQ multiplex PCR. The sample consists of about 200,000 clones, roughly 90% of them appearing once. The CDR3 covers 14 residues. CDR1 and CDR2 (germline): SQVTM, ANQGSEA. The chain combines TRBV29-1 with TRBJ2-5; 12 bases map to TRBD1. The J call could be wrong; TRBJ2-7 is a better fit for the DNA end. Sequenced: PBMCs. This clonotype originated in a boy younger than 10 in good health and CMV-seronegative. The CDR3 loop reads CSVVGQGAFSEQYF. Written as DNA, the CDR3 is TGCAGCGTAGTGGGACAGGGGGCTTTTTCCGAGCAGTACTTC.